This T cell receptor (beta chain) comes out of a study of metastatic and nonmetastatic thyroid tumors. Study-level information: It was across blood and tumor or nodule tissue from malignant and benign thyroid patients that repertoires were compared. Study-wide points: Compared with benign nodules, malignant thyroid tumors were reported to have significantly higher TCR beta diversity in both blood and tumor.

This CDR3 contains 14 residues. The germline V and J ends were trimmed by 4 bases and 4 bases, with 11 bases remaining between them. CDR1 is SGHNT and CDR2 is YENEEA in the germline V gene. This clone was found a few times. Its matching antigen is unknown. As handled by the study authors: Clinicopathological groups of papillary thyroid cancer showed CDR3 differences that were used to build a distant-metastasis classifier. TCRdb reassembled clones from the PCR reads with MiXCR. TCRdb, not the original authors, processed these V and J calls. The sample has 11,000 or so clones; about 38% are singletons. Every patient was untreated before thyroid surgery.

The receptor was derived from a female donor with papillary thyroid cancer or a benign thyroid nodule (not recorded which). Some clones in this sample may be carry-over from other donors' samples. The chain carries TRBV11-3 and TRBJ2-1; maybe TRBD1 (6 bases). Source material: tumor tissue. CDR3 region: CASSSGTYYNEQFF. CDR3 nucleotide sequence: TGTGCCAGCAGCTCCGGGACATATTACAATGAGCAGTTCTTC.